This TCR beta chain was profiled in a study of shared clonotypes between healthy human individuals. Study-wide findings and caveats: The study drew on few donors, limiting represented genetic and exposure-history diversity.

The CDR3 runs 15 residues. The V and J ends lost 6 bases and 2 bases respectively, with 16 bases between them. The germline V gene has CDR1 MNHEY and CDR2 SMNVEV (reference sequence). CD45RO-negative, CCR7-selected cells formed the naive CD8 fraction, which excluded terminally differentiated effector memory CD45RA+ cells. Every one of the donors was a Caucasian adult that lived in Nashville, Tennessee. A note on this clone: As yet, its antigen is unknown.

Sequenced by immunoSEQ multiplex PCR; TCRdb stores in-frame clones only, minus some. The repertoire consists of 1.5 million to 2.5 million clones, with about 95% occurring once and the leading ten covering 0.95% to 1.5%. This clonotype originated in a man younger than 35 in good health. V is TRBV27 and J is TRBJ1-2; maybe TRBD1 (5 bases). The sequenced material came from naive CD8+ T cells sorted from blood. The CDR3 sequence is CASSPREEPNYGYTF. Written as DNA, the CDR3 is TGTGCCAGCAGCCCCAGGGAGGAACCGAACTATGGCTACACCTTC.